Listed here is a single T cell receptor beta chain. The protocol was immunoSEQ multiplex PCR, while the TCRdb copy is restricted to in-frame clones and leaves out a portion. The repertoire includes about 270,000 clones, more than 65% of them detected once, and about an eighth sits in the top ten. The sample comes from a study of control samples from healthy donors and cancer patients. The CDR3 has 14 amino acids. Germline CDR1 and CDR2: SGHNT and YYREEE (reference sequence). V lost 4 bases, J lost 7 bases, and 17 bases lay in between. Specimen: PBMCs. The chain couples TRBV5-4 to TRBJ1-1; the D gene is possibly TRBD1 (5 bases). This clonotype was obtained from a woman aged 60 to 75 with lung cancer. The CDR3 DNA sequence: TGTGCCAGCAGCCCGGGGACGGATGTAAATGAAGCTTTCTTT. This encodes CASSPGTDVNEAFF. Using reference TRBV5-4 and TRBJ1-1 for the parts outside the CDR3, the full variable domain is ETGVTQSPTHLIKTRGQQVTLRCSSQSGHNTVSWYQQALGQGPQFIFQYYREEENGRGNFPPRFSGLQFPNYSSELNVNALELDDSALYLCASSPGTDVNEAFFGQGTRLTVV.